Shown below are 24 T cell receptor beta chains from a single sample sequenced in a study of post-analysis software for immune sequencing data. The TCR beta cDNA libraries contained unique molecular identifiers. MiXCR, applied by TCRdb to the PCR reads, yields one record per CDR3 protein. The table shows 750,000 to 950,000 distinct CDR3 sequences, with about 45% occurring only once. These receptors' antigens are unknown. Whole-study results and caveats: Comparison of patients with controls showed a handful of TRBV segments more frequent in patients, TRBV5-6, TRBV5-1 and TRBV20-1 among them.

The sample comprised blood. The receptors originated from a girl aged 10 to 17 with multiple sclerosis.

The V call is TRBV5-1, the J call TRBJ2-3; D might be TRBD2 (5 bases). Trimming stripped 7 bases from V and 1 base from J, with 13 bases between. CDR1 SGHRS and CDR2 YFSETQ come from the germline V gene. The CDR3 is 14 residues long. In DNA, the CDR3 is TGCGCCAGCCTAGAGGGCGGAGGCACAGATACGCAGTATTTT. Protein: CASLEGGGTDTQYF.

The chain is built from TRBV25-1 and TRBJ1-1, with D possibly matching TRBD1 (6 bases). V was trimmed by 5 bases and J by 5 bases, leaving 15 bases between them. CDR1 MGHDK and CDR2 SYGVNS come from the germline V gene. This CDR3 has 14 residues. For the CDR3, the DNA is TGTGCCAGCAGTCAAGACAGGAGTGGGACTGAAGCTTTCTTT. This translates into CASSQDRSGTEAFF.

A remark on this clonotype: It may be a read error: a sequence one base away is much more abundant. The chain is built from TRBV9 and TRBJ1-2, with 8 bases fitting TRBD1. Germline V gives CDR1 SGDLS, CDR2 YYNGEE. The CDR3 loop spans 16 amino acids. J lost 6 bases, V lost 3 bases, and 13 bases had no gene match. The CDR3 loop is CASSGPDRASSHGYTF. DNA of the CDR3: TGTGCCAGCAGCGGACCGGACAGGGCCAGCTCCCATGGCTACACCTTC.

With respect to this clonotype: Since a much larger clone is just one base distant, this may be a read error. CDR3 bases: TGTGCCAGCAGTCGGACCGGGTCCGAGGGTGAGCAGTTCTTC. This sequence encodes CASSRTGSEGEQFF. V gene TRBV4-2 combines with J gene TRBJ2-1, with D maybe TRBD2 (5 bases). Germline V lookup: CDR1 LGHNA, CDR2 YNFKEQ. This CDR3 spans 14 amino acids. The V gene lost 6 bases and the J gene lost 9 bases, with 18 bases spanning the gap.

The rearrangement uses TRBV7-2 and TRBJ2-4; D is undetermined. Gene TRBJ2-7 matches the end of the DNA better, so the J call may be wrong. CDR3 size: 14 residues. CDR1 and CDR2 from the germline V gene are SGHTA and FQGNSA. The CDR3 coding sequence is TGTGCCAGCAGCTTAATATTCGTACCATACGAGCAGTACTTC. Protein product: CASSLIFVPYEQYF.

The chain employs TRBV10-3 and TRBJ1-5; tentative D call: TRBD1 (5 bases). Trimming cost V 5 bases and J 7 bases, with 12 bases left between them. CDR3 length: 13 amino acids. CDR1 and CDR2 from the germline V gene are ENHRY and SYGVKD. Here the CDR3 DNA reads TGTGCCATCAGTCCCGGAGGGGACCAGCCCCAGCATTTT. Amino acids: CAISPGGDQPQHF.

As DNA, the CDR3 is TGTGCCAGCAGCCCCCCCGGGACTAGCGGGAGGAAAGATACGCAGTATTTT. Its translation is CASSPPGTSGRKDTQYF. The V call is TRBV7-9, the J call TRBJ2-3; 15 bases are shared with TRBD2. This CDR3 is 17 amino acids long. Germline trimming cut 5 bases from V and 5 bases from J; bases unmatched to any gene: 8. Germline CDR1 and CDR2: SEHNR and FQNEAQ (reference sequence).

This clonotype was detected only a few times. The CDR3 loop reads CASSEPGDTDTQYF. In DNA, the CDR3 is TGTGCCAGCAGTGAGCCCGGGGACACAGATACGCAGTATTTT. The chain uses TRBV28 and TRBJ2-3; D may be TRBD2 (5 bases). Per germline, CDR1 MDHEN and CDR2 SYDVKM. With 5 bases removed from V and 2 bases from J, the gap between germline ends came to 11 bases. The CDR3 loop spans 14 amino acids. The variable domain in full, completed from reference TRBV28 and TRBJ2-3, reads DVKVTQSSRYLVKRTGEKVFLECVQDMDHENMFWYRQDPGLGLRLIYFSYDVKMKEKGDIPEGYSVSREKKERFSLILESASTNQTSMYLCASSEPGDTDTQYFGPGTRLTVL.

The chain is built from TRBV20-1 and TRBJ2-7; no definite D call. The ends were cut back, 5 bases at V and 0 bases at J, with 17 bases in the middle. The CDR3 spans 15 residues. Germline V gene sequence: CDR1 DFQATT, CDR2 SNEGSKA (reference sequence). CDR3 nucleotide sequence: TGCAGTGCTGGGCCCGAGAGCGCCTACTCCTACGAGCAGTACTTC. Encoded protein: CSAGPESAYSYEQYF.

This chain uses TRBV20-1 with TRBJ1-2; unclear D gene. The V gene's germline CDR1 is DFQATT and CDR2 SNEGSKA (reference sequence). The CDR3 consists of 14 residues. The V end lost 4 bases, the J end lost 7 bases, and 19 bases lay between the germline ends. CDR3 region: CSATTTQRALGYTF. For the CDR3, the DNA is TGCAGTGCTACAACGACGCAAAGGGCTCTTGGCTACACCTTC.

The CDR3 DNA sequence: TGTGCCAGCAGCGACCACAGGGGGCCTCAGCCCCAGCATTTT. Its translation: CASSDHRGPQPQHF. The rearrangement links TRBV9 to TRBJ1-5; 9 bases map to TRBD1. Germline trimming cut 3 bases from V and 6 bases from J; bases unmatched to any gene: 4. The CDR3 contains 14 residues. Germline-derived CDR1 and CDR2 are SGDLS and YYNGEE.

V usage is TRBV4-3 and J usage is TRBJ2-3, with a weak D call TRBD2 (5 bases). There are 13 residues in the CDR3. V lost 2 bases and J 6 bases, leaving 9 bases between the germline ends. Germline values: CDR1 LGHNA, CDR2 YSLEER. CDR3 nucleotides: TGCGCCAGCAGCCAACACACGGGGGATACGCAGTATTTT. Amino acid sequence: CASSQHTGDTQYF.

This clonotype was seen a handful of times. The V gene is TRBV18, the J gene TRBJ2-4; D unclear. The J call may be faulty, since TRBJ2-5 better matches the DNA end. Germline V gene data show CDR1 as KGHSH and CDR2 as LQKENI. The CDR3 length is 12 residues. The CDR3 region has the DNA TGTGCCAGCTCACCACCTGCAGAGACCCAGTACTTC. It codes for CASSPPAETQYF.

This sequence joins TRBV29-1 and TRBJ1-2; D not certain. CDR1 SQVTM and CDR2 ANQGSEA come from the germline V gene. V was cut by 2 bases and J by 4 bases, with 14 bases left in between. The CDR3 covers 14 residues. The CDR3 sequence: CSVETGVGPYGYTF. In nucleotides, the CDR3 is TGCAGCGTTGAAACCGGGGTAGGTCCCTATGGCTACACCTTC.

The chain has TRBV6-2 or TRBV6-3 and TRBJ1-2, with 7 bases lining up with TRBD1. The CDR3 has 17 residues. Losses at the gene ends were 0 bases for V and 1 base for J; bases not matched to a gene: 8. Germline V gene data show CDR1 as MNHEY and CDR2 as SVGEGT. CDR3 in DNA: TGTGCCAGCAGTTACTCCCGGGACAGCATTCATAACTATGGCTACACCTTC. Translation gives CASSYSRDSIHNYGYTF.

The chain uses TRBV28 and TRBJ2-5; TRBD2 aligns across 8 bases. The end of the DNA fits TRBJ2-4 better, so the J call may be wrong. Germline V gene lookup returns CDR1 MDHEN and CDR2 SYDVKM. The CDR3 is 14 amino acids. CDR3 nucleotides: TGTGCCAGCAGCCTCGGGACTAGTCCTAACATTCAGTACTTC. Translated, it gives CASSLGTSPNIQYF.

In this sample, this clonotype turned up a few times. The rearrangement uses TRBV11-2 and TRBJ1-4; 7 nucleotides match TRBD1. V trimming: 5 bases; J trimming: 6 bases; junction bases outside the gene matches: 3. From germline, CDR1 is SGHAT and CDR2 FQNNGV. CDR3 length: 13 amino acids. Written as DNA, the CDR3 is TGTGCCAGCAGCGGCGACAGGGATGAAAAACTGTTTTTT. It codes for CASSGDRDEKLFF.

Of note for this clonotype: A junction boundary mismatches the germline segment, possibly from a read error. The chain carries TRBV12-3 or TRBV12-4 and TRBJ2-3, with TRBD2 matching 10 bases. The CDR3 has 15 amino acids. The CDR3 DNA reads as TGTGCCAGCACTCTTAGCGGGAGGACGGCAGATGCGCAGTATTTT. Protein sequence: CASTLSGRTADAQYF.

This clonotype turned up a few times. This chain uses TRBV7-8 with TRBJ2-7; 8 bases are shared with TRBD2. The V and J ends lost 4 bases and 4 bases, in that order; junction bases with no gene match: 6. This CDR3 comprises 14 residues. The germline gives CDR1 SGHVS, CDR2 FQNEAQ. DNA for the CDR3: TGTGCCAGCAGCTCGGGACTAGTGACATACGAGCAGTACTTC. Translation: CASSSGLVTYEQYF.

This chain connects TRBV29-1 to TRBJ1-1; the match to TRBD1 covers 10 bases. Germline loops: CDR1 SQVTM, CDR2 ANQGSEA. CDR3 length: 18 amino acids. V shed 7 bases, J shed 5 bases, and the junction held 22 bases outside the gene matches. CDR3 in DNA: TGCAGCGCCAAGGGGGTAAGACAGGGGGCGGTGGGGACGACTGAAGCTTTCTTT. Translated, it gives CSAKGVRQGAVGTTEAFF.

V and J are TRBV15 and TRBJ1-2, with D possibly TRBD1 on 5 matching bases. The CDR3 has 14 residues. V lost 3 bases and J 7 bases, leaving 15 bases between the germline ends. Germline V gene lookup returns CDR1 LNHNV and CDR2 YYDKDF (reference sequence). The CDR3 DNA reads TGTGCCACCAGCAGTGAACTAAATAGGGGTGGCTACACCTTC. Its translation: CATSSELNRGGYTF.

This chain connects TRBV9 to TRBJ1-2, with D tentatively TRBD1 (5 bases). The V and J ends lost 3 bases and 3 bases respectively, with 12 bases between them. Germline assignment: CDR1 SGDLS and CDR2 YYNGEE. The length of the CDR3 is 14 residues. The DNA of the CDR3 is TGTGCCAGCAGCGGGGGGACCTGGGACTATGGCTACACCTTC. It specifies CASSGGTWDYGYTF.

This clonotype was seen more than once but under ten times. The rearrangement joins TRBV7-9 to TRBJ2-1, with 10 nucleotides matching TRBD1. Germline V gene sequence: CDR1 SEHNR, CDR2 FQNEAQ (reference sequence). The CDR3 sequence is 20 residues long. Losses at the gene ends were 5 bases for V and 3 bases for J; bases not matched to a gene: 19. This chain's CDR3 is CASSGYQTGGPTQDYNEQFF. The CDR3 DNA is TGTGCCAGCAGCGGATATCAGACAGGGGGCCCCACACAGGACTACAATGAGCAGTTCTTC.

The chain has TRBV7-2 and TRBJ2-1; D is perhaps TRBD1 (6 bases). Germline-derived CDR1 and CDR2 are SGHTA and FQGNSA. The CDR3 has 15 residues. The V gene lost 7 bases and the J gene lost 4 bases, with 17 bases spanning the gap. The CDR3 spells CASTFDQGKYNEQFF. The DNA of the CDR3 is TGTGCCAGCACCTTCGACCAGGGGAAGTACAATGAGCAGTTCTTC.